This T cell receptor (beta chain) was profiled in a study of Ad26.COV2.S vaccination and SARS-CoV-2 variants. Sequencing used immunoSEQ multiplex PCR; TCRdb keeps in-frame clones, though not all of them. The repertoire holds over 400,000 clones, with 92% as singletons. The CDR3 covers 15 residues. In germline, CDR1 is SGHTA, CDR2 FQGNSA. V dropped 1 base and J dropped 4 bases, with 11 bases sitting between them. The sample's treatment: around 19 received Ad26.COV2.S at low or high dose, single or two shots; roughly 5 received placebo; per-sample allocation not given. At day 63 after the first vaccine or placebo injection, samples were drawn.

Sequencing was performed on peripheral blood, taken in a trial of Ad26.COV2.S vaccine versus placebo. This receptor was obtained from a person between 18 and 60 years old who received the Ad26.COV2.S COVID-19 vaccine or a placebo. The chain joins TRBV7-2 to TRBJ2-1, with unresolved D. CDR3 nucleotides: TGTGCCAGCAGCTTAGTCTACCCCCAGTACAATGAGCAGTTCTTC. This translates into CASSLVYPQYNEQFF.